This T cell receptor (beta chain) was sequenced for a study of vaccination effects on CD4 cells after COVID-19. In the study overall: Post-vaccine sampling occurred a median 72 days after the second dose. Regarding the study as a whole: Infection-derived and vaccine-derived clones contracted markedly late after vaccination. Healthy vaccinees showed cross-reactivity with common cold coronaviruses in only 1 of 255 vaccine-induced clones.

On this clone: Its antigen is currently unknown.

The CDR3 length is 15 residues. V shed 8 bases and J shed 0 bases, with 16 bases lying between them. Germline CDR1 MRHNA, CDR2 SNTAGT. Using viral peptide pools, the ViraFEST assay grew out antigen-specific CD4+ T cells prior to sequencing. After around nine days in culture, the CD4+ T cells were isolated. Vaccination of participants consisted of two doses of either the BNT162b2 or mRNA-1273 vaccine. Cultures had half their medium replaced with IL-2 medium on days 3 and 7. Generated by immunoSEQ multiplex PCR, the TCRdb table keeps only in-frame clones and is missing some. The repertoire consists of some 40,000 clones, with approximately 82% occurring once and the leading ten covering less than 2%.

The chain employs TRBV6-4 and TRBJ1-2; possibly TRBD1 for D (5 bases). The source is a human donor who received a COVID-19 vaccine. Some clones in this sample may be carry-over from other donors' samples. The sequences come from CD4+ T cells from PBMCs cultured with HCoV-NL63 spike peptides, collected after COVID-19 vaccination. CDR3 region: CASRRRAGANYGYTF. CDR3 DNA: TGTGCCAGCCGGCGCAGGGCAGGAGCTAACTATGGCTACACCTTC.